This TCR beta chain was captured by sequencing in a study of PD-1 blockade in classical Hodgkin lymphoma. Sequencing used immunoSEQ multiplex PCR; TCRdb keeps in-frame clones, though not all of them. The table records about 23,000 clones, around nine tenths of them present only once. Overall study results and limits: Prior therapy or disease activity may underlie the repertoire differences, whose causes remain undefined.

Regarding time point: cycle 4 day 1 (C4D1), after 6 weeks of nivolumab. Every patient was affected by relapse after autologous stem cell transplantation, while exposure to brentuximab vedotin was not uniform. On this clone: The antigen remains unidentified.

The CDR3 consists of 11 residues. Germline loops: CDR1 DFQATT, CDR2 SNEGSKA (reference sequence). Trimming stripped 7 bases from V and 9 bases from J, with 13 bases between. This TCR was sampled from a human donor with classical Hodgkin lymphoma. Source: peripheral blood mononuclear cells (PBMCs), taken before the fourth cycle of nivolumab. J is TRBJ2-1 and V is TRBV20-1; D not certain. CDR3 protein: CSVRRVREQFF. For the CDR3, the DNA is TGCAGTGTCCGGCGCGTTCGTGAGCAGTTCTTC.